A single sample is the source of the 24 T cell receptor beta chains below, sequenced in a study of radiotherapy plus CTLA-4 blockade in lung cancer. Sequenced by immunoSEQ multiplex PCR; TCRdb stores in-frame clones only, minus some. The data contain tens of thousands of clones, 70% to 80% of them singletons. Sequenced material: peripheral blood, taken from a patient treated with radiotherapy plus ipilimumab. These receptors came from a human donor with non-small cell lung cancer that progressed on radiotherapy plus ipilimumab.

The CDR3 spells CASSQVTGGNYGYTF. DNA for the CDR3: TGCGCCAGCAGCCAAGTTACAGGGGGCAACTATGGCTACACCTTC. This chain joins TRBV4-1 and TRBJ1-2; 9 nucleotides match TRBD1. The CDR3 covers 15 residues. V shed 1 base, J shed 2 bases, and the junction held 2 bases outside the gene matches. The germline CDR1 and CDR2 sequences are MGHRA and YSYEKL.

The gene calls are TRBV11-2 and TRBJ2-5, with TRBD1 matching over 10 bases. Germline CDR1 SGHAT, CDR2 FQNNGV. The V gene end was trimmed by 5 bases and the J gene end by 2 bases; junction bases not matched to a gene: 2. This CDR3 contains 14 residues. The CDR3 coding sequence is TGTGCCAGCAGCCAGGACAGGGGGCAAGAGACCCAGTACTTC. Translated: CASSQDRGQETQYF.

This sequence joins TRBV5-1 and TRBJ2-7; 7 bases map to TRBD1. Unmatched junction bases numbered 11, after V lost 2 bases and J lost 6 bases. Germline CDR1 is SGHRS and CDR2 is YFSETQ. The CDR3 has 15 residues. The CDR3 is CASSLEQGLIGEQYF. The CDR3 coding sequence is TGCGCCAGCAGCTTAGAACAGGGGCTTATCGGCGAGCAGTACTTC.

This chain uses TRBV18 with TRBJ1-3, with TRBD1 identical over 7 bases. The germline CDR1 and CDR2 sequences are KGHSH and LQKENI. The V and J ends lost 2 bases and 1 base, in that order; junction bases with no gene match: 14. The CDR3 consists of 19 residues. In nucleotides, the CDR3 is TGTGCCAGCTCACCATCCAAGGACAGGTCCAGGTGGTCTGGAAACACCATATATTTT. Protein product: CASSPSKDRSRWSGNTIYF.

This clone was recorded a few times. V gene TRBV5-6 combines with J gene TRBJ2-2, with TRBD2 matching over 11 bases. Germline CDR1 is SGHDT and CDR2 is YYEEEE. The CDR3 is 16 amino acids. After removal of 5 bases from V and 3 bases from J, the junction contained 6 bases not matched to a gene. This chain's CDR3 is CASRRTSGRYTGELFF. In nucleotides, the CDR3 is TGTGCCAGCAGGCGTACTAGCGGGAGATACACCGGGGAGCTGTTTTTT.

There are a few counts of this clone. V gene TRBV19 combines with J gene TRBJ1-2; D is undetermined. Trimming took 3 bases from V and 4 from J, leaving 12 bases between them. From germline, CDR1 is LNHDA and CDR2 SQIVND (reference sequence). There are 14 residues in the CDR3. This CDR3 reads CASSIQQSAYGYTF. Written as DNA, the CDR3 is TGTGCCAGTAGTATTCAGCAGTCCGCCTATGGCTACACCTTC.

The rearrangement uses TRBV5-1 and TRBJ2-5; 7 nucleotides align to TRBD2. Per the germline V gene, CDR1 is SGHRS and CDR2 is YFSETQ. V lost 4 bases to trimming and J lost 2 bases; unmatched junction nucleotides: 8. The CDR3 covers 15 residues. CDR3 in DNA: TGCGCCAGCAGCCACGAGCCGGGACTACAAGAGACCCAGTACTTC. Its protein product is CASSHEPGLQETQYF.

The chain carries TRBV19 and TRBJ2-5, with 8 bases lining up with TRBD2. After removal of 7 bases from V and 4 bases from J, the junction contained 5 bases not matched to a gene. Germline loops: CDR1 LNHDA, CDR2 SQIVND (reference sequence). This CDR3 contains 13 residues. This CDR3 is CASNPAGGETQYF. CDR3 in DNA: TGTGCCAGTAATCCTGCGGGGGGAGAGACCCAGTACTTC. The full variable domain, rest sourced from reference TRBV19 and TRBJ2-5, is DGGITQSPKYLFRKEGQNVTLSCEQNLNHDAMYWYRQDPGQGLRLIYYSQIVNDFQKGDIAEGYSVSREKKESFPLTVTSAQKNPTAFYLCASNPAGGETQYFGPGTRLLVL.

This chain joins TRBV7-3 and TRBJ2-3, with D possibly TRBD2 on 6 matching bases. This CDR3 is built from 13 residues. Trimming took 1 base from V and 4 from J, leaving 6 bases between them. Germline V gene lookup returns CDR1 SGHTA and CDR2 FQGTGA. The CDR3 bases are TGTGCCAGCAGCTTAATAGCGGCAGATACGCAGTATTTT. It is translated as CASSLIAADTQYF.

The chain carries TRBV5-1 and TRBJ1-1; 8 bases fit TRBD1. The ends lost 2 bases at V and 4 bases at J; junction bases unmatched: 10. In germline, CDR1 is SGHRS, CDR2 YFSETQ. The CDR3 consists of 16 residues. The CDR3, as DNA: TGCGCCAGCAGCTTTAGGACAGGGCAGGATAGCACTGAAGCTTTCTTT. This encodes CASSFRTGQDSTEAFF.

This chain uses TRBV5-4 with TRBJ2-7, with 8 bases identical to TRBD1. Germline loops: CDR1 SGHNT, CDR2 YYREEE (reference sequence). The CDR3 has 12 residues. Losses at the gene ends were 1 base for V and 9 bases for J; bases not matched to a gene: 3. The CDR3 sequence: CASSLLGTGQYF. CDR3 in DNA: TGTGCCAGCAGCTTGTTAGGGACAGGGCAGTACTTC.

This chain joins TRBV5-1 and TRBJ1-2; no definite D call. Germline V gene lookup returns CDR1 SGHRS and CDR2 YFSETQ. The CDR3 covers 13 residues. The V and J ends lost 4 bases and 1 base respectively, with 8 bases between them. CDR3 DNA sequence: TGCGCCAGCAGCCCGGATGTTAACTATGGCTACACCTTC. Protein sequence: CASSPDVNYGYTF.

This rearrangement joins TRBV27 to TRBJ2-7; TRBD2 might be the D (9 bases). CDR3 length: 17 residues. Trimming pared 0 bases from V and 1 base from J, leaving 16 bases between. CDR1 is MNHEY and CDR2 is SMNVEV in the germline V gene (reference sequence). Written as DNA, the CDR3 is TGTGCCAGCAGTTTATCGCCTAGCGGGACAGGATCCTACGAGCAGTACTTC. Translated: CASSLSPSGTGSYEQYF.

The rearrangement uses TRBV7-2 and TRBJ1-6; a possible D gene is TRBD1 (5 bases). The CDR3 is made up of 13 amino acids. The V and J ends lost 5 bases and 7 bases respectively, with 9 bases between them. Germline CDR1 is SGHTA and CDR2 is FQGNSA. This chain's CDR3 is CASSSRQNSPLHF. The CDR3 DNA is TGTGCCAGCAGCAGCAGACAGAATTCACCCCTCCACTTT.

The chain links TRBV9 to TRBJ2-3; D is undetermined. Germline assignment: CDR1 SGDLS and CDR2 YYNGEE. Trimming left V 0 bases short and J 6 bases short, with 11 bases between. This CDR3 has 14 residues. The CDR3 loop reads CASSVAGSTDTQYF. CDR3 coding DNA: TGTGCCAGCAGCGTAGCGGGCTCAACGGATACGCAGTATTTT.

This chain joins TRBV7-3 and TRBJ2-1; perhaps D is TRBD1 or TRBD2 (5 bases each). The germline V gene encodes CDR1 SGHTA and CDR2 FQGTGA. V lost 5 bases and J lost 9, with 23 bases in between. The CDR3 contains 16 residues. This CDR3 reads CASSPRRDPAQGEQFF. CDR3 sequence (DNA): TGTGCCAGCAGCCCCCGCCGGGACCCCGCTCAGGGTGAGCAGTTCTTC.

This clone is a singleton in its sample. This specimen includes other DNA sequences encoding the same CDR3. The V call is TRBV27, the J call TRBJ2-3; no reliable D call. Germline lookup yields CDR1 MNHEY and CDR2 SMNVEV (reference sequence). V was clipped by 3 bases and J by 5 bases, with 6 bases between them. The CDR3 totals 12 residues. Here the CDR3 reads CASSLGGDTQYF. The CDR3 region has the DNA TGTGCCAGCAGTTTGGGTGGAGATACGCAGTATTTT.

The chain carries TRBV2 and TRBJ1-5, with TRBD1 identical over 9 bases. Germline loops: CDR1 SNHLY, CDR2 FYNNEI. V shed 8 bases and J 6 bases; nucleotides not matched to a gene: 2. The CDR3 has 12 residues. The CDR3 is CASGQGSQPQHF. The CDR3 nucleotides read TGTGCCAGCGGACAGGGGAGTCAGCCCCAGCATTTT.

The chain is built from TRBV28 and TRBJ1-5; 7 bases fit TRBD1. The ends lost 7 bases at V and 0 bases at J; junction bases unmatched: 6. The CDR3 extends over 15 amino acids. From germline, CDR1 is MDHEN and CDR2 SYDVKM. The CDR3 loop reads CASTDREYSNQPQHF. As DNA, the CDR3 is TGTGCCAGCACTGACAGGGAGTATAGCAATCAGCCCCAGCATTTT.

With respect to this clone: The germline gene is not matched at one end of the junction; a read error may be the cause. The genes are TRBV5-6 and TRBJ1-2; possibly TRBD1 for D (6 bases). The CDR3 runs to 13 residues. Germline CDR1 reads SGHDT; CDR2 reads YYEEEE. The CDR3 region is CASSLARGDGCTF. Written as DNA, the CDR3 is TGTGCCAGCAGCTTGGCCAGGGGTGATGGCTGCACCTTC.

In DNA form, the CDR3 reads TGTGCCAGCAGCGACAAGGAGGGTCAGCCCCAGCATTTT. Translating gives CASSDKEGQPQHF. The gene calls are TRBV9 and TRBJ1-5, with unresolved D. Germline lookup yields CDR1 SGDLS and CDR2 YYNGEE. V was clipped by 3 bases and J by 6 bases, with 10 bases between them. This CDR3 contains 13 residues.

This clone was detected only once. The V call is TRBV19, the J call TRBJ2-5, with D possibly matching TRBD1 (6 bases). Per germline, CDR1 LNHDA and CDR2 SQIVND (reference sequence). The CDR3 totals 15 residues. The V end was cut by 6 bases, the J end by 5 bases, with 19 bases between. CDR3 bases: TGTGCCAGTAGCACAACCAGGGGAAGCAGGGAGACCCAGTACTTC. This translates into CASSTTRGSRETQYF.

This sequence joins TRBV18 and TRBJ2-3; D uncertain. Trimming shortened V by 3 bases and J by 5 bases, and 21 bases separated the two germline ends. This CDR3 has 17 amino acids. The germline gives CDR1 KGHSH, CDR2 LQKENI. The CDR3 DNA reads TGTGCCAGCTCACCCACACCCCCGGGCCATAGGGAAGATACGCAGTATTTT. Its protein product is CASSPTPPGHREDTQYF.

The rearrangement uses TRBV7-2 and TRBJ2-5; D might be TRBD2 (6 bases). The CDR3 covers 13 residues. Per the germline V gene, CDR1 is SGHTA and CDR2 is FQGNSA. V lost 5 bases and J lost 5, with 12 bases in between. The CDR3 nucleotides are TGTGCCAGCAGCCACCCTGGGGGGGAGACCCAGTACTTC. Its protein is CASSHPGGETQYF. The complete variable domain, with remaining parts taken from reference TRBV7-2 and TRBJ2-5, reads GAGVSQSPSNKVTEKGKDVELRCDPISGHTALYWYRQSLGQGLEFLIYFQGNSAPDKSGLPSDRFSAERTGGSVSTLTIQRTQQEDSAVYLCASSHPGGETQYFGPGTRLLVL.